This entry describes one T cell receptor (beta chain). Its antigen is still unknown. This entry belongs to a study of cytomegalovirus exposure and HLA in healthy donors. Study-level information: Earlier, 95 million to 130 million unique TCR beta sequences were recovered from around 180 million T cells by an analysis. Study observations and caveats: Being indistinguishable, some V segments were excluded, TRBV6-2 and TRBV6-3 among them. The study put about 180 TCR beta chains on its list as cytomegalovirus-associated. TCR beta sequences numbering under 20,000 were associated with HLA alleles at 0.05 false discovery rate in a later analysis.

The PCR made use of 60 Vbeta and 13 Jbeta primers. The table came from immunoSEQ multiplex PCR; TCRdb's copy has only in-frame clones and leaves some out. The sample lists 150,000 to 200,000 clones; approximately 80% were seen once. Trimming took off 7 bases at V and 2 bases at J, with 14 bases between the two ends. The CDR3 loop spans 15 amino acids. Germline CDR1 reads MRHNA; CDR2 reads SNTAGT. This chain joins TRBV6-4 and TRBJ2-2, with a tentative D call TRBD1 (6 bases). This receptor was taken from a woman aged 18-30 years in good health and CMV-seropositive. Material: PBMCs. CDR3 sequence: CASTEQGGNTGELFF. CDR3 sequence (DNA): TGTGCCAGCACGGAGCAAGGGGGAAACACCGGGGAGCTGTTTTTT.